This T cell receptor beta chain derives from a study of blood T cells in healthy people across ages. Study as a whole: T cells yielded about one barcoded beta molecule per two cells through template switching. General study results and limits: Long-lived donors had more naive CD4+ cells and higher diversity than aged donors.

The germline gives CDR1 SGHDN, CDR2 FVKESK. The CDR3 covers 15 residues. The V and J ends lost 1 base and 4 bases respectively, with 8 bases between them. A sample-barcoded 5' primer and a J-beta primer mix were used in a second PCR of roughly 6 to 11 cycles. Researchers report that a template-switch adaptor with 12 random nucleotides tagged each cDNA molecule. TCRdb called the 5' RACE reads again in MiXCR, with one record for every CDR3 protein. The sample includes about 680,000 distinct CDR3 sequences, around 45% seen only once; the top ten take under 35%. As to this clonotype: Antigen: not known.

V is TRBV14 and J is TRBJ2-6, with D perhaps matching TRBD1 (6 bases). The clonotype comes from a woman aged 55-70 years in good health. The sequenced sample consisted of blood. The CDR3 loop reads CASSQAGVGANVLTF. CDR3 nucleotides: TGTGCCAGCAGCCAAGCAGGGGTCGGGGCCAACGTCCTGACTTTC.